This entry concerns a single TCR beta chain. Profiled with immunoSEQ multiplex PCR; TCRdb holds only in-frame clones, not every one. The profile covers tens of thousands of clones, with about 96% appearing a single time and roughly 0.98% taken by the ten largest. The CDR3 has 16 amino acids. Trimming left V 3 bases short and J 0 bases short, with 11 bases between. The germline V gene has CDR1 KGHSH and CDR2 LQKENI. The data are from a study of cytomegalovirus exposure and HLA in healthy donors. V gene TRBV18 combines with J gene TRBJ2-2; D remains unclear. Sequences were obtained from PBMCs. The receptor comes from a young man in good health and CMV-seronegative. The CDR3 here is CASSPSTIANTGELFF. The DNA for the CDR3 is TGTGCCAGCTCACCCTCGACAATCGCGAACACCGGGGAGCTGTTTTTT.